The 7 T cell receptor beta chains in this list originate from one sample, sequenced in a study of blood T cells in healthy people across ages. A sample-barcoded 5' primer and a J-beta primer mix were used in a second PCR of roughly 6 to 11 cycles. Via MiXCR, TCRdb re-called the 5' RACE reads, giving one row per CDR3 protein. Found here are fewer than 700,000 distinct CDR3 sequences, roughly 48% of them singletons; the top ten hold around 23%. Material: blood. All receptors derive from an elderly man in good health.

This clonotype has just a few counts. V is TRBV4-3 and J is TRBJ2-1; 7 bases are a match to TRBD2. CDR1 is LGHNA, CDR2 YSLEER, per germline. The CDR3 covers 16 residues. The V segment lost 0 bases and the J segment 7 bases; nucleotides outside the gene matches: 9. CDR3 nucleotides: TGCGCCAGCAGCCAAGAGTTGGGGGAGGGCCGGAATGAGCAGTTCTTC. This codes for CASSQELGEGRNEQFF.

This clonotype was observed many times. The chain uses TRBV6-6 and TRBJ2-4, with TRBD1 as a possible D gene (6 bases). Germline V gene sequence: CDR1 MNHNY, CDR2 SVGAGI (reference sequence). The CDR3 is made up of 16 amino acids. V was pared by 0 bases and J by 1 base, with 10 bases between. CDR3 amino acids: CASSYSGAGAKNIQYF. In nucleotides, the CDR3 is TGTGCCAGCAGTTACTCGGGGGCTGGGGCCAAAAACATTCAGTACTTC.

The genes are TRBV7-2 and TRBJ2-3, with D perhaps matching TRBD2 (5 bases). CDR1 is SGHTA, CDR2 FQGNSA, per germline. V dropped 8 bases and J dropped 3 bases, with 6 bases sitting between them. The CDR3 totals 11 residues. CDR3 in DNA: TGTGCCAGCGAGGGAACAGATACGCAGTATTTT. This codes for CASEGTDTQYF. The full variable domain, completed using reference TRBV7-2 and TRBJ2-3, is GAGVSQSPSNKVTEKGKDVELRCDPISGHTALYWYRQSLGQGLEFLIYFQGNSAPDKSGLPSDRFSAERTGGSVSTLTIQRTQQEDSAVYLCASEGTDTQYFGPGTRLTVL.

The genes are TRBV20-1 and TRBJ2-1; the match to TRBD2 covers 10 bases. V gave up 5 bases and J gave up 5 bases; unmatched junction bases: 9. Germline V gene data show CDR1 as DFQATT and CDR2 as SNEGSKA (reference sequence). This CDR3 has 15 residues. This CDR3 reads CSAHPGLAVNNEQFF. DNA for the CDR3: TGCAGTGCTCATCCCGGACTAGCGGTAAACAATGAGCAGTTCTTC.

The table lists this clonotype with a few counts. CDR3 loop: CASSGWAVNGETQYF. CDR3 nucleotide sequence: TGTGCCAGCAGTGGGTGGGCGGTAAATGGAGAGACCCAGTACTTC. This rearrangement joins TRBV12-3 or TRBV12-4 to TRBJ2-5; no firm D call. Trimming cost V 5 bases and J 4 bases, with 17 bases left between them. This CDR3 region has 15 residues.

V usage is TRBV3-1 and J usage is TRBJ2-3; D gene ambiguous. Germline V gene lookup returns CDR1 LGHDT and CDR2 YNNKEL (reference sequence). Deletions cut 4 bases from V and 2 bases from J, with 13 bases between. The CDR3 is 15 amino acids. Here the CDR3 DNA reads TGTGCCAGCAGCCTAAGTGGACGGTCCACAGATACGCAGTATTTT. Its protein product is CASSLSGRSTDTQYF.

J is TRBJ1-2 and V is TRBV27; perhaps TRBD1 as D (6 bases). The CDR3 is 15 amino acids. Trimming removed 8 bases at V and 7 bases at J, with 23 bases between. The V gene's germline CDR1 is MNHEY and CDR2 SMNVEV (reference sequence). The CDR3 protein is CASSAAGGKLAGYTF. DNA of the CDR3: TGTGCCAGCTCTGCGGCGGGGGGCAAGCTTGCTGGCTACACCTTC.